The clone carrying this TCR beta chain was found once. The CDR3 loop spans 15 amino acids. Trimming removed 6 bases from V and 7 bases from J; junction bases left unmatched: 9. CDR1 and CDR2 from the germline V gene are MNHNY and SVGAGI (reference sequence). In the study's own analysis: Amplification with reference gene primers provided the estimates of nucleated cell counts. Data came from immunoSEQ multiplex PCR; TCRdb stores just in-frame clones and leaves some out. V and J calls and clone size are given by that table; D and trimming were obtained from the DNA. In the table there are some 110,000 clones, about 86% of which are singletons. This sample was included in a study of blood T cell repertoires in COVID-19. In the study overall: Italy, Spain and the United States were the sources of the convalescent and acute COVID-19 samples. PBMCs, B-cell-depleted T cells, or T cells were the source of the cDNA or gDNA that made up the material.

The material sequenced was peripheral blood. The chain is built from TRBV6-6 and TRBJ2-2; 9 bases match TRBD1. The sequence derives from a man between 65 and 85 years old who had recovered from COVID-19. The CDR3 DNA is TGTGCCAGCAGACGTCTGGACAGGGGAAACGGGGAGCTGTTTTTT. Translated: CASRRLDRGNGELFF.